A selection of T cell receptor beta chains follows, all from one sample in a study of shared clonotypes between healthy human individuals. Some clones are missing from TCRdb's copy, which holds only in-frame ones; the method was immunoSEQ multiplex PCR. This table holds more than 550,000 clones, approximately 72% found once. Sequencing was done on a sample of memory CD4+ T cells sorted from blood. Receptors originate from a woman under 40 in good health. The CDR3 runs from the conserved cysteine through the conserved F or W. A D gene is named only where the DNA matches it firmly. Size tells how often a clone was seen (once, few, many) or the class of an expanded clone, and some rows leave it out.

size: -; J: TRBJ1-5; V: TRBV27; D: TRBD1; DNA: TGTGCCAGCAGAAACAGGGGACAGGGGGTCGGACAGCCCCAGCATTTT; CDR3: CASRNRGQGVGQPQHF
size: -; J: TRBJ1-5; V: TRBV7-2; D: -; DNA: TGTGCCAGCAGCCAGGAGGCTCTCCTCAGCAATCAGCCCCAGCATTTT; CDR3: CASSQEALLSNQPQHF
size: -; J: TRBJ2-3; V: TRBV29-1; D: -; DNA: TGCAGCGAGTCAAGTCTAGCCTCAGATACGCAGTATTTT; CDR3: CSESSLASDTQYF
size: -; J: TRBJ1-1; V: TRBV6-5; D: -; DNA: TGTGCCAGCAGTTACGAGTCGAACACTGAAGCTTTCTTT; CDR3: CASSYESNTEAFF
size: -; J: TRBJ1-2; V: TRBV5-4; D: -; DNA: TGTGCCAGCAAGAGCATATCTAACTATGGCTACACCTTC; CDR3: CASKSISNYGYTF
size: -; J: TRBJ1-1; V: TRBV7-9; D: -; DNA: TGTGCCAGCAGCTTAGAGGAGGGCACTGAAGCTTTCTTT; CDR3: CASSLEEGTEAFF
size: few; J: TRBJ2-5; V: TRBV5-1; D: TRBD1; DNA: TGCGCCAGCAGCGAGACAGGGGAGGCCCAGTACTTC; CDR3: CASSETGEAQYF
size: -; J: TRBJ2-5; V: TRBV28; D: -; DNA: TGTGCCAGCAGTTTTGTCCGGGACGACAGATACCAGTACTTC; CDR3: CASSFVRDDRYQYF
size: -; J: TRBJ2-7; V: TRBV18; D: -; DNA: TGTGCCAGCTCACCTGTCTCCTCACAATCCAGTGAGCAGTACTTC; CDR3: CASSPVSSQSSEQYF
size: -; J: TRBJ1-3; V: TRBV7-2; D: -; DNA: TGTGCCAGCAGTCGGGGGCCTTCGGGAAACACCATATATTTT; CDR3: CASSRGPSGNTIYF
size: -; J: TRBJ2-7; V: TRBV27; D: TRBD1; DNA: TGTGCCAGCAGTACCTACGGACAGGGTACCTACGAGCAGTACTTC; CDR3: CASSTYGQGTYEQYF
size: -; J: TRBJ2-4; V: TRBV6-6; D: -; DNA: TGTGCCAGCAGTTACAACAGGGCCAAAAACATTCAGTACTTC; CDR3: CASSYNRAKNIQYF
size: -; J: TRBJ1-1; V: TRBV18; D: -; DNA: TGTGCCACCCGAGAGGGGATTAACACTGAAGCTTTCTTT; CDR3: CATREGINTEAFF
size: -; J: TRBJ2-3; V: TRBV7-3; D: -; DNA: TGTGCCAGCAGCCCGGAGGGTAGCACAGATACGCAGTATTTT; CDR3: CASSPEGSTDTQYF
size: -; J: TRBJ1-5; V: TRBV19; D: -; DNA: TGTGCCAGTAATACAGGCAGGGTTGGTCAGCCCCAGCATTTT; CDR3: CASNTGRVGQPQHF
size: -; J: TRBJ1-1; V: TRBV18; D: -; DNA: TGTGCCAGCTCAGGGAGTGGAAACACTGAAGCTTTCTTT; CDR3: CASSGSGNTEAFF
size: -; J: TRBJ2-1; V: TRBV14; D: TRBD2; DNA: TGTGCCAGCAGCGTCTCGGGGGGAAATGAGCAGTTCTTC; CDR3: CASSVSGGNEQFF
size: -; J: TRBJ1-5; V: TRBV19; D: -; DNA: TGTGCCAGTAGTATAGATACGGGGGGCAATCAGCCCCAGCATTTT; CDR3: CASSIDTGGNQPQHF
size: -; J: TRBJ2-1; V: TRBV28; D: TRBD2; DNA: TGTGCCAGCAGCCATACTATTGGGACTAGCGGATACAATGAGCAGTTCTTC; CDR3: CASSHTIGTSGYNEQFF
size: -; J: TRBJ1-1; V: TRBV5-5; D: -; DNA: TGTGCCAGCAGCTACCATCAGGGCCGGAGCACTGAAGCTTTCTTT; CDR3: CASSYHQGRSTEAFF
size: -; J: TRBJ2-2; V: TRBV11-2; D: -; DNA: TGTGCCAGCAGCCCGGGGTACGGGGAGCTGTTTTTT; CDR3: CASSPGYGELFF
size: -; J: TRBJ2-5; V: TRBV18; D: -; DNA: TGTGCCAGCTCACCACCCAGTATTTCGTACCAAGAGACCCAGTACTTC; CDR3: CASSPPSISYQETQYF
size: -; J: TRBJ2-5; V: TRBV6-1; D: -; DNA: TGTGCCAGCAGTGTTGGGCTAGCGGAGACCCAGTACTTC; CDR3: CASSVGLAETQYF
size: -; J: TRBJ2-7; V: TRBV28; D: -; DNA: TGTGCCAGCAGTTTTATAAATTCCGGGTCAGGGCAGTACTTC; CDR3: CASSFINSGSGQYF
size: -; J: TRBJ1-2; V: TRBV28; D: -; DNA: TGTGCCATACAGGCAGCTGGAAAGCTATATTATGGCTACACCTTC; CDR3: CAIQAAGKLYYGYTF
size: once; J: TRBJ1-1; V: TRBV27; D: -; DNA: TGTGCCAGCAGTCTACCCGGACGGAACACTGAAGCTTTCTTT; CDR3: CASSLPGRNTEAFF
size: -; J: TRBJ2-5; V: TRBV10-1; D: TRBD2; DNA: TGCGCCAGCAGTACCGGACTAGCGGGAGATGAGACCCAGTACTTC; CDR3: CASSTGLAGDETQYF
size: few; J: TRBJ1-1; V: TRBV6-1; D: -; DNA: TGTGCCAGCAGTGAATTGGGGGCGACAGGTGAAGCTTTCTTT; CDR3: CASSELGATGEAFF
size: -; J: TRBJ2-5; V: TRBV27; D: -; DNA: TGTGCCAGCAGTTCGGGGGACATTCTTGGGACCCAGTACTTC; CDR3: CASSSGDILGTQYF